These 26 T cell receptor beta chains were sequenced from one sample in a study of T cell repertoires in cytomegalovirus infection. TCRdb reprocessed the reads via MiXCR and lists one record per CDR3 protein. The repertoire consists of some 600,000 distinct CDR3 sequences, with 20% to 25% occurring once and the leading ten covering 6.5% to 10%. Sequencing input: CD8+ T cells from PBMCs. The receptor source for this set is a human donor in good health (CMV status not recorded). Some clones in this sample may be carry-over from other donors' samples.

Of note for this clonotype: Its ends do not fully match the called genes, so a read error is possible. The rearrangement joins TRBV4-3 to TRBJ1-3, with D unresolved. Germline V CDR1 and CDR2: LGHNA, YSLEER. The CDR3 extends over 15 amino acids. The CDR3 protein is CARSQDRGSGNTIYF. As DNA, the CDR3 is TGCGCCCGCAGCCAAGATCGGGGTTCTGGAAACACCATATATTTT.

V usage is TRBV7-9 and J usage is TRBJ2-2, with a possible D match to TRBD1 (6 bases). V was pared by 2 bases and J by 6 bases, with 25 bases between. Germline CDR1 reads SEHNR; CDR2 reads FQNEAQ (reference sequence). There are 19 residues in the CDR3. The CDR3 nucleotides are TGTGCCAGCAGCTTAAACGGGCGAGGGACATCCCATCGGGCCGGGGAGCTGTTTTTT. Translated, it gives CASSLNGRGTSHRAGELFF.

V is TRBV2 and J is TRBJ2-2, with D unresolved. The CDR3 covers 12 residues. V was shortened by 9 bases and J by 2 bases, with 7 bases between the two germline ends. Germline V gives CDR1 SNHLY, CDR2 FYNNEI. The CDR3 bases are TGTGCCAGAGACACAAACACCGGGGAGCTGTTTTTT. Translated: CARDTNTGELFF. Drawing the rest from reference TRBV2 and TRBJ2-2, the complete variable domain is EPEVTQTPSHQVTQMGQEVILRCVPISNHLYFYWYRQILGQKVEFLVSFYNNEISEKSEIFDDQFSVERPDGSNFTLKIRSTKLEDSAMYFCARDTNTGELFFGEGSRLTVL.

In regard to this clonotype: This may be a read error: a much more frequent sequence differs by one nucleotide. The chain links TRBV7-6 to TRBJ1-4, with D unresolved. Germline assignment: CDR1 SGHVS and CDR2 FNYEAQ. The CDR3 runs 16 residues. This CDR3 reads CANSFRISPTNEKLFF. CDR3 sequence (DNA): TGTGCCAACAGCTTCCGAATTTCGCCAACTAATGAAAAACTGTTTTTT.

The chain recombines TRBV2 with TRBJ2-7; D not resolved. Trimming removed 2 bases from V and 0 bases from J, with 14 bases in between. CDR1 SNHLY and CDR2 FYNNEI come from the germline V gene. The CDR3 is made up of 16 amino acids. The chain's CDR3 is CASSEWASQGSYEQYF. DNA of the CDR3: TGTGCCAGCAGTGAATGGGCCTCTCAAGGCTCCTACGAGCAGTACTTC. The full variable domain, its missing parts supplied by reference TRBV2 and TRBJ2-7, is EPEVTQTPSHQVTQMGQEVILRCVPISNHLYFYWYRQILGQKVEFLVSFYNNEISEKSEIFDDQFSVERPDGSNFTLKIRSTKLEDSAMYFCASSEWASQGSYEQYFGPGTRLTVT.

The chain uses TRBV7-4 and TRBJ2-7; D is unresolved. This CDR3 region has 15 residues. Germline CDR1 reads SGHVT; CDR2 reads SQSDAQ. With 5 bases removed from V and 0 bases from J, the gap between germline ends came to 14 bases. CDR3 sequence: CASSPLSEHSYEQYV. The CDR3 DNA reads TGTGCCAGCAGCCCCTTATCGGAGCACTCCTACGAGCAGTACGTC.

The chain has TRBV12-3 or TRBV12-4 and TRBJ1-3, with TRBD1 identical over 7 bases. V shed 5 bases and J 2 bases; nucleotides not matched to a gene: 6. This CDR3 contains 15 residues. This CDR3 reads CASSAVQGAGNTIYF. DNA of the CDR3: TGTGCCAGCAGTGCCGTCCAGGGGGCTGGAAACACCATATATTTT.

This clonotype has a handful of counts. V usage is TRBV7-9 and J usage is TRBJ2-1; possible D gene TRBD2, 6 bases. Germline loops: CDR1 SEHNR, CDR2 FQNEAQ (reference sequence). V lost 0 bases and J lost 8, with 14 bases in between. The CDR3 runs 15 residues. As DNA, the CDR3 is TGTGCCAGCAGCTTAGCGGGGGGATGGGGGGATGAGCAGTTCTTC. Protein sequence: CASSLAGGWGDEQFF.

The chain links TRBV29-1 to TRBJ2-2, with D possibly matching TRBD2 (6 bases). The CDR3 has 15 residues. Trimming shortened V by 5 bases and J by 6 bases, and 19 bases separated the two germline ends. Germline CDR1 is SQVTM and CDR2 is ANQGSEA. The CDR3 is CSVRGIPLQSGELFF. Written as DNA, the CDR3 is TGCAGCGTTCGCGGGATCCCACTCCAATCCGGGGAGCTGTTTTTT.

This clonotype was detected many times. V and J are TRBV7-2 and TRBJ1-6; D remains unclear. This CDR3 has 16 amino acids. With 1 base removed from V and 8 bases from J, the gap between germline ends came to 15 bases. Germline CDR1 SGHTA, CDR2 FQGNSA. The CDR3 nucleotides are TGTGCCAGCAGCTTAGTTTTGGCAGGTGTTCATTCACCCCTCCACTTT. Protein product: CASSLVLAGVHSPLHF.

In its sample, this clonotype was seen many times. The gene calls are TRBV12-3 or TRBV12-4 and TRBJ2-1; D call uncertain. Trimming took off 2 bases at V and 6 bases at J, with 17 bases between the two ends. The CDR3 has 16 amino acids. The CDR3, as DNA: TGTGCCAGCAGTTTATCGAGCACCCACTCGCGCAATGAGCAGTTCTTC. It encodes CASSLSSTHSRNEQFF.

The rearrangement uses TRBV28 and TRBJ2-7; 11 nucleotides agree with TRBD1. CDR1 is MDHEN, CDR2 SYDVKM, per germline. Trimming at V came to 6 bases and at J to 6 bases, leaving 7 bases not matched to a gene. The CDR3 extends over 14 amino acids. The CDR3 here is CASRMGQGVGEQYV. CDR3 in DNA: TGTGCCAGCAGGATGGGACAGGGGGTTGGCGAGCAGTACGTC.

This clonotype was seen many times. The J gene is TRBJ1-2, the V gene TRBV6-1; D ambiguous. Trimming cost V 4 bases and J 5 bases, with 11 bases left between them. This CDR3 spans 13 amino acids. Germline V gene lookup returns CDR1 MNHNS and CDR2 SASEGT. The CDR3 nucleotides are TGTGCCAGCAGTGGCGCAGGAGATTATGGCTACACCTTC. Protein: CASSGAGDYGYTF.

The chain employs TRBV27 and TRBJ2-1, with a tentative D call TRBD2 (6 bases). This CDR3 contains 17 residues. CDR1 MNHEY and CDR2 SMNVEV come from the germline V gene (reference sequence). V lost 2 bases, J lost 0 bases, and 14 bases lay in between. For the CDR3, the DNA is TGTGCCAGCAGTTTAACGGGACTTAAGAGCTCCTACAATGAGCAGTTCTTC. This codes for CASSLTGLKSSYNEQFF.

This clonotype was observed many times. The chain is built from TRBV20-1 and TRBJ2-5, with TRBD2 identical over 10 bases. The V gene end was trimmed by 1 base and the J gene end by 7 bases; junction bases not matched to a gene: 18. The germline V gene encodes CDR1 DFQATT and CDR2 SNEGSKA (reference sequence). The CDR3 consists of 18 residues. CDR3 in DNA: TGCAGTGCTAGAGTAGCACTAGCGGGGATCACCGGCACGGGGACCCAGTACTTC. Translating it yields CSARVALAGITGTGTQYF.

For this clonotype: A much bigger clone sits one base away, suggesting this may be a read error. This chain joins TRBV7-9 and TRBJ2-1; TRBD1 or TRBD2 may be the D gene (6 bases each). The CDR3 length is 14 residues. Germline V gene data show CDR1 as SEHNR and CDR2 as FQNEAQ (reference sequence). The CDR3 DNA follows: TGTACCAGCAGCTTAGAGGGGGGCCGCAATGAGCAGTTCTTC. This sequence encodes CTSSLEGGRNEQFF.

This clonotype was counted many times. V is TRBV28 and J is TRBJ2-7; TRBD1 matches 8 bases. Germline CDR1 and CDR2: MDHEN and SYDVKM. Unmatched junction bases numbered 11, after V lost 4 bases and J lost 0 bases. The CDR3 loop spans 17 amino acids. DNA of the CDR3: TGTGCCAGCAGTTCTTTGCAGGGGGCCTCCACCTCCTACGAGCAGTACGTC. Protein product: CASSSLQGASTSYEQYV.

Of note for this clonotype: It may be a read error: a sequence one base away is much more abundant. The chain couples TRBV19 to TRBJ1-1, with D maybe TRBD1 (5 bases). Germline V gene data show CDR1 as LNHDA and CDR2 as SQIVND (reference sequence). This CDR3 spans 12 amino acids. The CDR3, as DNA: TGTGTCAGTAGTATAAGGGGCACTGAAGCTTTCTTT. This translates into CVSSIRGTEAFF.

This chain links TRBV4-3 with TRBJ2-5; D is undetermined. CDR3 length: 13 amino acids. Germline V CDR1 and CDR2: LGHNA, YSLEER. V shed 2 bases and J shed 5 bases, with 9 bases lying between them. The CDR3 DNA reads TGCGCCAGCAGCCAAATAGGAGACGAGACCCAGTACTTC. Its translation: CASSQIGDETQYF.

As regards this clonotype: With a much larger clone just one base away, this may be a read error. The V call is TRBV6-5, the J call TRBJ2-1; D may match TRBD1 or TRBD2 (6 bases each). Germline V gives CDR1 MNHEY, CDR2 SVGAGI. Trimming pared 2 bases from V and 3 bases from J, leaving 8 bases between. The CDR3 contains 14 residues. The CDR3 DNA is TGTGCCAGCAGTTACGAGGGGGGCTACAATGAGCAGTTCTTC. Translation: CASSYEGGYNEQFF.

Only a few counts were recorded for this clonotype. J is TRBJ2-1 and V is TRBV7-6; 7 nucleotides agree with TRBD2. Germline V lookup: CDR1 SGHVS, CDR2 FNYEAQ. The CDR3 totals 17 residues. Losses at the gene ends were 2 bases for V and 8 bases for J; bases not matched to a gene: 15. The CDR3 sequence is CASSLKFPETSMYEQFF. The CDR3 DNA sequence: TGTGCCAGCAGCTTAAAGTTTCCCGAGACTAGCATGTATGAGCAGTTCTTC.

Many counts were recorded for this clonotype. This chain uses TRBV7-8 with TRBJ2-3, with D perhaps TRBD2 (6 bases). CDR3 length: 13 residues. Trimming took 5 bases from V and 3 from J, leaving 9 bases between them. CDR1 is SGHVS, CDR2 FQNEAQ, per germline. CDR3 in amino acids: CASSILATDTQYF. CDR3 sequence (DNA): TGTGCCAGCAGCATACTAGCAACAGATACGCAGTATTTT.

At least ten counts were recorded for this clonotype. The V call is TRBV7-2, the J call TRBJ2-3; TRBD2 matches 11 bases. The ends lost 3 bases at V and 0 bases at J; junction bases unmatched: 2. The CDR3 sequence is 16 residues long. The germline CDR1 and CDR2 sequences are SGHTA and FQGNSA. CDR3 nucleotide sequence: TGTGCCAGCAGCTTCTCTAGCGGGGGGAGCACAGATACGCAGTATTTT. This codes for CASSFSSGGSTDTQYF.

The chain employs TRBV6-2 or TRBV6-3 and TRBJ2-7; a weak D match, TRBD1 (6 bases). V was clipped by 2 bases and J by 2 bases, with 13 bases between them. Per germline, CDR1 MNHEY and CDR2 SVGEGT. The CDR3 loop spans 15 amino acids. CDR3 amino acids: CASSYQDRYPYEQYV. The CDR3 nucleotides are TGTGCCAGCAGTTACCAGGACAGATATCCCTACGAGCAGTACGTC.

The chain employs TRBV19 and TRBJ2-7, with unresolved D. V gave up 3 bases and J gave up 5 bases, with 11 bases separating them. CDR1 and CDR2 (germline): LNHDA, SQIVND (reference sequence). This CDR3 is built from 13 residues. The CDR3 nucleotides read TGTGCCAGTAGTATGGGTCAGGTAAACGAGCAGTACTTC. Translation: CASSMGQVNEQYF.

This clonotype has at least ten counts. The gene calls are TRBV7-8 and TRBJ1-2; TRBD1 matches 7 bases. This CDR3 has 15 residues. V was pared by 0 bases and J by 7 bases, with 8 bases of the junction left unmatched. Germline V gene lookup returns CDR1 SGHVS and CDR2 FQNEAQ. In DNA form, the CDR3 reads TGTGCCAGCAGCTTAGCTCAGGAGGGGGCAGGTGGCTACACCTTC. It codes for CASSLAQEGAGGYTF.